The source of this T cell receptor beta chain is a study of blood T cell repertoires in COVID-19. As for the study in general: Some COVID-19 samples were acute and others convalescent; all came from the United States, Italy and Spain. The cDNA or gDNA used as material had been derived from T cells, B-cell-depleted T cells, or PBMCs.

This CDR3 region has 15 residues. CDR1 is SGHRS and CDR2 is YFSETQ in the germline V gene. The V and J ends lost 3 bases and 5 bases, in that order; junction bases with no gene match: 8. In the original workflow: Reference gene primer amplification gave estimated nucleated cell counts. The method was immunoSEQ multiplex PCR; TCRdb's version includes in-frame clones alone and lacks a portion of them. The V and J calls and the clone size are those of that table, but D and trimming were determined from the DNA. The data show fewer than 25,000 clones, 89% seen once. This sequence was found in a man between 65 and 85 years old with acute or convalescent COVID-19. Sample: peripheral blood. The V gene is TRBV5-1, the J gene TRBJ2-5; 9 positions agree with TRBD2. The DNA for the CDR3 is TGCGCCAGCAGCTCTGCCGGGACTAGCAGGGAGACCCAGTACTTC. It yields the protein CASSSAGTSRETQYF.